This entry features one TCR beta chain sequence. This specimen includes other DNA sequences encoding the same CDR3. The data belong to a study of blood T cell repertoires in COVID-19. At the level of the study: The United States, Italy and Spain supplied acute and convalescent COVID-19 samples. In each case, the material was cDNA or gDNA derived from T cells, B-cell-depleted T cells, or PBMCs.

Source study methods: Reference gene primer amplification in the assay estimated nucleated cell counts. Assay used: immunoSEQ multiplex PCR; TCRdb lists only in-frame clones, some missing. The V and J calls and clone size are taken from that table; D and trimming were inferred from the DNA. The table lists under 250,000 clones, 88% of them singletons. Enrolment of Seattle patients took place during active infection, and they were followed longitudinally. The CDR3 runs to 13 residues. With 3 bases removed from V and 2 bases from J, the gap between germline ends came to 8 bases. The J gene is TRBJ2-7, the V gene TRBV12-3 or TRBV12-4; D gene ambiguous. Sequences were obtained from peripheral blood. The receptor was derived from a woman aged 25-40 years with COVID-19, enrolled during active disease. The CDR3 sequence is CASSLGRAYEQYF. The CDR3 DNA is TGTGCCAGCAGTTTGGGCAGAGCCTACGAGCAGTACTTC.